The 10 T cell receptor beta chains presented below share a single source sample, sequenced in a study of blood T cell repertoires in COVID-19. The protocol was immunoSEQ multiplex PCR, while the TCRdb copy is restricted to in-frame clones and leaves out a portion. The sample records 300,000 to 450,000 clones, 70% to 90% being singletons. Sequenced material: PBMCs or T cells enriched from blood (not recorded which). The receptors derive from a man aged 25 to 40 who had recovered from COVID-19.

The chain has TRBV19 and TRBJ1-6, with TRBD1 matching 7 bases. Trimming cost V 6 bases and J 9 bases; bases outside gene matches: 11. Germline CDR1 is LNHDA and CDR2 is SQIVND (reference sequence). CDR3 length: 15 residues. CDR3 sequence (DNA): TGTGCCAGTAGCGCGGGACAGATGGTCCGTTCACCCCTCCACTTT. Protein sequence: CASSAGQMVRSPLHF.

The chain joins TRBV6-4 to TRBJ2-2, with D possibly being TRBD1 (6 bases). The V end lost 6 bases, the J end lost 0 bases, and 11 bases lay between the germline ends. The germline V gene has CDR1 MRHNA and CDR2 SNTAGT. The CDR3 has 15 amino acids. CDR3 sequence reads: CASSRQAANTGELFF. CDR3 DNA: TGTGCCAGCAGCAGACAGGCCGCGAACACCGGGGAGCTGTTTTTT.

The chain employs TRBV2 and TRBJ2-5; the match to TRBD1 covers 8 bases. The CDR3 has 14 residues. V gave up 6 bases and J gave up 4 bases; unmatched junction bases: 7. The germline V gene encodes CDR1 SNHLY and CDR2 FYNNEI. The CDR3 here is CASSVQGARETQYF. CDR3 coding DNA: TGTGCCAGCAGCGTCCAGGGGGCGCGAGAGACCCAGTACTTC.

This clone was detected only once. As DNA, the CDR3 is TGTGCCAGCGGTGACAGGGGTAATGAAAAACTGTTTTTT. Translated: CASGDRGNEKLFF. This chain joins TRBV12-3 or TRBV12-4 and TRBJ1-4, with 8 bases identical to TRBD1. V was pared by 8 bases and J by 4 bases, with 3 bases of the junction left unmatched. The CDR3 consists of 13 residues.

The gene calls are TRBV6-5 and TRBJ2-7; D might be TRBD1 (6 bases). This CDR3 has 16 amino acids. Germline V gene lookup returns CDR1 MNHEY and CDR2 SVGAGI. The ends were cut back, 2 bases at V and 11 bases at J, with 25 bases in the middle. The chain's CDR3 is CASSYITGFGVANEYF. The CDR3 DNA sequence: TGTGCCAGCAGTTACATAACAGGGTTCGGGGTTGCTAATGAGTACTTC.

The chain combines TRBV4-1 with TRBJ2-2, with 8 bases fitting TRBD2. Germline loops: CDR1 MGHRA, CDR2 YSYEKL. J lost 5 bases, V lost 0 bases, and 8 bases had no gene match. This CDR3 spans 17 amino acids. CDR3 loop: CASSQDYGGAFTGELFF. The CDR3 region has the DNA TGCGCCAGCAGCCAAGATTACGGGGGGGCCTTTACCGGGGAGCTGTTTTTT.

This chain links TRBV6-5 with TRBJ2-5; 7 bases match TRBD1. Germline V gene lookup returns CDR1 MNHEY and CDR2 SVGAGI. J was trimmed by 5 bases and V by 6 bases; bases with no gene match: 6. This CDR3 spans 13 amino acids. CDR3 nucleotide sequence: TGTGCCAGCAGCAGACAGGGATGGGAGACCCAGTACTTC. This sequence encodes CASSRQGWETQYF.

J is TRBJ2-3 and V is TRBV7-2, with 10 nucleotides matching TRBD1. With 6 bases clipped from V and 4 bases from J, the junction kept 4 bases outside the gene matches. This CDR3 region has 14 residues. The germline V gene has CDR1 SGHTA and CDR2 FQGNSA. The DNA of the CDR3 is TGTGCCAGCAGATCGACAGGGGGCGCAGATACGCAGTATTTT. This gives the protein CASRSTGGADTQYF.

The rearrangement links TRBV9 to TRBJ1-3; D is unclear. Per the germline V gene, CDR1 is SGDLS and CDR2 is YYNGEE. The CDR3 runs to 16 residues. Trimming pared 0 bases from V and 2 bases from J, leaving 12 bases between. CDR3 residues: CASSVGAVEPGNTIYF. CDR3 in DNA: TGTGCCAGCAGCGTAGGGGCCGTGGAACCTGGAAACACCATATATTTT.

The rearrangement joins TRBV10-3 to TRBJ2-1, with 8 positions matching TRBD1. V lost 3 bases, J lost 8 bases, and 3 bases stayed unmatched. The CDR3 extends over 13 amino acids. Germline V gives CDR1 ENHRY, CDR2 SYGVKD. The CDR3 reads CAISEGQGDEQFF. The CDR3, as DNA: TGTGCCATCAGTGAAGGACAGGGCGATGAGCAGTTCTTC.